One and the same sample provided the 5 T cell receptor beta chains below, sequenced in a study of blood T cell repertoires in COVID-19. TCRdb's table, derived via immunoSEQ multiplex PCR, lists solely in-frame clones and lacks some. The table records fewer than 450,000 clones, 88% of them present only once. Material for sequencing was peripheral blood. Receptors originate from a woman in her 70s with COVID-19, enrolled during active disease.

This rearrangement joins TRBV5-4 to TRBJ2-3; 11 bases align to TRBD2. The CDR3 runs to 15 residues. J lost 5 bases, V lost 1 base, and 3 bases had no gene match. CDR1 SGHNT and CDR2 YYREEE come from the germline V gene (reference sequence). The CDR3 protein is CASSLKLAGEDTQYF. The CDR3, as DNA: TGTGCCAGCAGCTTGAAACTAGCGGGGGAAGATACGCAGTATTTT.

The chain employs TRBV19 and TRBJ1-5; unclear D gene. Germline V CDR1 and CDR2: LNHDA, SQIVND (reference sequence). Deletions cut 3 bases from V and 0 bases from J, with 9 bases between. This CDR3 spans 15 amino acids. CDR3 protein: CASSIGGTSNQPQHF. Written as DNA, the CDR3 is TGTGCCAGTAGTATCGGAGGAACTAGCAATCAGCCCCAGCATTTT.

The J gene is TRBJ1-1, the V gene TRBV10-3; D is unresolved. V gave up 7 bases and J gave up 2 bases, with 14 bases separating them. Germline V gene sequence: CDR1 ENHRY, CDR2 SYGVKD. The CDR3 runs 14 residues. The CDR3 spells CAITVEAGNTEAFF. CDR3 in DNA: TGTGCCATCACCGTGGAGGCAGGCAACACTGAAGCTTTCTTT.

This clone was recorded once. The chain carries TRBV19 and TRBJ1-3; no clear D gene. Trimming shortened V by 6 bases and J by 0 bases, and 9 bases separated the two germline ends. The CDR3 is made up of 14 amino acids. Germline CDR1 is LNHDA and CDR2 is SQIVND (reference sequence). The CDR3: CASSPVYSGNTIYF. CDR3 bases: TGTGCCAGTAGCCCAGTTTACTCTGGAAACACCATATATTTT. The whole variable domain, remainder taken from reference TRBV19 and TRBJ1-3, is DGGITQSPKYLFRKEGQNVTLSCEQNLNHDAMYWYRQDPGQGLRLIYYSQIVNDFQKGDIAEGYSVSREKKESFPLTVTSAQKNPTAFYLCASSPVYSGNTIYFGEGSWLTVV.

The chain links TRBV3-1 (or the pseudogene TRBV3-2) to TRBJ1-2, with 9 bases identical to TRBD1. This CDR3 is 15 amino acids long. Germline CDR1 and CDR2: LGHDT and YNNKEL (reference sequence). V shed 1 base and J 3 bases; nucleotides not matched to a gene: 3. The CDR3 DNA is TGTGCCAGCAGCCAAGCCGGGACAGGGTACTATGGCTACACCTTC. Translating gives CASSQAGTGYYGYTF.